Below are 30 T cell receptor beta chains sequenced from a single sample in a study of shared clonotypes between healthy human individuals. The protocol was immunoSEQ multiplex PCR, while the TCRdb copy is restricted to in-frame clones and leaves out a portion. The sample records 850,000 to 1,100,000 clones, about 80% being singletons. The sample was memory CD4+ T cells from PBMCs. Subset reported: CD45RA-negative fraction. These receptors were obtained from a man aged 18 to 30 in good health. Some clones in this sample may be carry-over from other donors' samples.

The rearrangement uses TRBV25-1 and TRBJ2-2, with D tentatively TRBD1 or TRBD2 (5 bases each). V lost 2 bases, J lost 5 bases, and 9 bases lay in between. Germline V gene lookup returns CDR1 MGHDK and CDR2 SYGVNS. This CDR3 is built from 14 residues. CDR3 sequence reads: CASSERGRTGELFF. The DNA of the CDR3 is TGTGCCAGCAGTGAACGGGGACGGACCGGGGAGCTGTTTTTT. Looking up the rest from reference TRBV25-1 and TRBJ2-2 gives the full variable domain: EADIYQTPRYLVIGTGKKITLECSQTMGHDKMYWYQQDPGMELHLIHYSYGVNSTEKGDLSSESTVSRIRTEHFPLTLESARPSHTSQYLCASSERGRTGELFFGEGSRLTVL.

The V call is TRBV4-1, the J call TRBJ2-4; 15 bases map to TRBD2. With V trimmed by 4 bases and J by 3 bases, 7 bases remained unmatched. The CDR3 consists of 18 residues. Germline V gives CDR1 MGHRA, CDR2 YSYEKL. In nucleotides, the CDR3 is TGCGCCAGCAGCCCGGGACTAGCGGGAGGTAGCGACAAAAACATTCAGTACTTC. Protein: CASSPGLAGGSDKNIQYF.

The CDR3 DNA reads TGTGCCAGCAGTGCAAACGGGGGTCAAGAGACCCAGTACTTC. Translating it yields CASSANGGQETQYF. V usage is TRBV2 and J usage is TRBJ2-5; perhaps TRBD2 as D (6 bases). Trimming left V 4 bases short and J 2 bases short, with 11 bases between. This CDR3 spans 14 amino acids. Germline V gene lookup returns CDR1 SNHLY and CDR2 FYNNEI.

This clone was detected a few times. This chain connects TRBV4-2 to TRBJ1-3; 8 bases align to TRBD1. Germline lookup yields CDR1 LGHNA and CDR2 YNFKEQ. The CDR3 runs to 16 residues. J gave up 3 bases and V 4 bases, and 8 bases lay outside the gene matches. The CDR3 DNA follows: TGTGCCAGCAGCCCCCGCACAGGGGGATTTGGAAACACCATATATTTT. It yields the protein CASSPRTGGFGNTIYF.

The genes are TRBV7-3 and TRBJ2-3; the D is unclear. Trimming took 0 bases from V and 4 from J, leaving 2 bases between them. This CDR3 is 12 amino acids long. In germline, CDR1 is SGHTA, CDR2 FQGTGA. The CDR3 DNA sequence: TGTGCCAGCAGCTTAACATCAGATACGCAGTATTTT. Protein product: CASSLTSDTQYF. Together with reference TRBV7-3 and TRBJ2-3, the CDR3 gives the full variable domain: GAGVSQTPSNKVTEKGKYVELRCDPISGHTALYWYRQSLGQGPEFLIYFQGTGAADDSGLPNDRFFAVRPEGSVSTLKIQRTERGDSAVYLCASSLTSDTQYFGPGTRLTVL.

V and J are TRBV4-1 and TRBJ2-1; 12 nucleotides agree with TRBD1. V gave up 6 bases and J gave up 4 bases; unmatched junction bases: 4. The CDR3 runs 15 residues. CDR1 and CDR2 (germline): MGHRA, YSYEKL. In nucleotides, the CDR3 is TGCGCCAGCAGGAAGGGACAGGGGGCTTACAATGAGCAGTTCTTC. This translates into CASRKGQGAYNEQFF.

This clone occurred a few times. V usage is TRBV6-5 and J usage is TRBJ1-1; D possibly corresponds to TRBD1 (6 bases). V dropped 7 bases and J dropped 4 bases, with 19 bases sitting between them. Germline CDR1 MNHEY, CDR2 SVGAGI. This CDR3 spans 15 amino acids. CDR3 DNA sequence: TGTGCCAGCACCCACGGGGGGCAAGTCAGCACTGAAGCTTTCTTT. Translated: CASTHGGQVSTEAFF.

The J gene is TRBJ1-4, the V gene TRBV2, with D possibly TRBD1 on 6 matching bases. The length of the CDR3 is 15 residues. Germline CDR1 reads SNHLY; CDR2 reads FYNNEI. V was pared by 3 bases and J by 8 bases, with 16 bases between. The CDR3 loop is CASSERDTKAEKLFF. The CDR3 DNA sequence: TGTGCCAGCAGTGAGCGGGACACAAAGGCCGAAAAACTGTTTTTT.

The CDR3 DNA is TGCGCCAGCAGCGCTACAGTCTCTAGCACAGATACGCAGTATTTT. Its translation is CASSATVSSTDTQYF. The chain recombines TRBV5-1 with TRBJ2-3; D is ambiguous. V was trimmed by 4 bases and J by 0 bases, leaving 12 bases between them. CDR1 and CDR2 (germline): SGHRS, YFSETQ. CDR3 length: 15 amino acids.

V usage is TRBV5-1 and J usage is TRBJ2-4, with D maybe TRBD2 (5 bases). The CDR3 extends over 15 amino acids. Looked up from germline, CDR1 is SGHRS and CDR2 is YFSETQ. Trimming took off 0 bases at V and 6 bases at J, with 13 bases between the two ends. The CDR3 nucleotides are TGCGCCAGCAGCTTGGCCTCGGGATCGGGAAACATTCAGTACTTC. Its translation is CASSLASGSGNIQYF.

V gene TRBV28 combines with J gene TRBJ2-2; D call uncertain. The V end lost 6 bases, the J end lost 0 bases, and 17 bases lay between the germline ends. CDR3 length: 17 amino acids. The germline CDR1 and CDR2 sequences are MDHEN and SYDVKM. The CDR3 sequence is CASRETRRITNTGELFF. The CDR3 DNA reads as TGTGCCAGCAGGGAAACCAGGAGAATAACGAACACCGGGGAGCTGTTTTTT.

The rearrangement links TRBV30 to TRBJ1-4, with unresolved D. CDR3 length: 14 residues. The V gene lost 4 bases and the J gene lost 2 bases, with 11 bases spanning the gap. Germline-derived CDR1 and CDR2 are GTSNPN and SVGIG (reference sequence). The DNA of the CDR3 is TGTGCCTGGACGGTCTCGGTTACTAATGAAAAACTGTTTTTT. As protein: CAWTVSVTNEKLFF.

The CDR3 reads CASSRTITANTEAFF. In DNA, the CDR3 is TGCGCCAGCAGCCGTACGATTACGGCGAACACTGAAGCTTTCTTT. The genes are TRBV5-1 and TRBJ1-1, with no clear D. Trimming took off 4 bases at V and 1 base at J, with 14 bases between the two ends. The CDR3 extends over 15 amino acids. The germline V gene encodes CDR1 SGHRS and CDR2 YFSETQ.

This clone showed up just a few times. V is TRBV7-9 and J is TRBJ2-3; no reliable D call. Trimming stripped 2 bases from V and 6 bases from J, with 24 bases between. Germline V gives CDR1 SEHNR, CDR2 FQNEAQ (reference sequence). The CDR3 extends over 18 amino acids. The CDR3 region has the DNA TGTGCCAGCAGCTTAAGTCGGGCCGGGTTGGGATCATTTGATACGCAGTATTTT. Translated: CASSLSRAGLGSFDTQYF.

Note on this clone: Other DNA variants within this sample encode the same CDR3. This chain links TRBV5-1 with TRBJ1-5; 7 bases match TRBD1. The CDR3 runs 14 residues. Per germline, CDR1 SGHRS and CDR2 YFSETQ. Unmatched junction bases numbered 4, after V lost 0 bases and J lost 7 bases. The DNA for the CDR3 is TGCGCCAGCAGCTTGGGACAGGGTGGACAGCCCCAGCATTTT. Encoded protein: CASSLGQGGQPQHF. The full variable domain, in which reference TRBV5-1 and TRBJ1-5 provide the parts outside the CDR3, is KAGVTQTPRYLIKTRGQQVTLSCSPISGHRSVSWYQQTPGQGLQFLFEYFSETQRNKGNFPGRFSGRQFSNSRSEMNVSTLELGDSALYLCASSLGQGGQPQHFGDGTRLSIL.

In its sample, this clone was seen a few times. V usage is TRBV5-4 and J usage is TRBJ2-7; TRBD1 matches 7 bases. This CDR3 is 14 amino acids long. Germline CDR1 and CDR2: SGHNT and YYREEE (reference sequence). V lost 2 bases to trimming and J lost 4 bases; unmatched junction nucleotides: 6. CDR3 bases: TGTGCCAGCAGCTTCCGGGACAGAATTTACGAGCAGTACTTC. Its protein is CASSFRDRIYEQYF.

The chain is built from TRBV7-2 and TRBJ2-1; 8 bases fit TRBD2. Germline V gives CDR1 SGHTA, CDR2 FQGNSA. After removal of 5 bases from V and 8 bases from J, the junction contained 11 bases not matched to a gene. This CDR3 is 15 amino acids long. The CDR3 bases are TGTGCCAGCAGCCCCCCGGGACTAGGCGGGCATGAGCAGTTCTTC. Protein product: CASSPPGLGGHEQFF.

CDR3 sequence (DNA): TGTGCCAGCAGTTTCTGCGCTAATAGCAATCAGCCCCAGCATTTT. Translating it yields CASSFCANSNQPQHF. This rearrangement joins TRBV6-6 to TRBJ1-5; D gene ambiguous. Germline CDR1 is MNHNY and CDR2 is SVGAGI (reference sequence). Trimming took 4 bases from V and 0 from J, leaving 10 bases between them. This CDR3 region has 15 residues.

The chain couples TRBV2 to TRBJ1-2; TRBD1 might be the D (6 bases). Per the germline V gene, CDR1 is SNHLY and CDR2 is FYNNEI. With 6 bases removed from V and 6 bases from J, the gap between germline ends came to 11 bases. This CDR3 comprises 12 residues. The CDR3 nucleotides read TGTGCCAGCAGATACGAGGGGGATGGCTACACCTTC. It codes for CASRYEGDGYTF.

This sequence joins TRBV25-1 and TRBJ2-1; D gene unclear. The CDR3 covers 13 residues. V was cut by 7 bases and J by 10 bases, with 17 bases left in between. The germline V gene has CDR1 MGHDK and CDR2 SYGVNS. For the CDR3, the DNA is TGTGCCAGCACCTCCCAGGATGAAGGGGAGCAGTTCTTC. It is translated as CASTSQDEGEQFF.

CDR3 sequence (DNA): TGTGCCAGCAGCTTGCGTGGGGGGAACACTGAAGCTTTCTTT. It yields the protein CASSLRGGNTEAFF. The genes are TRBV5-5 and TRBJ1-1; TRBD1 is a possible D gene (5 bases). With 1 base removed from V and 1 base from J, the gap between germline ends came to 8 bases. The germline gives CDR1 SGHKS, CDR2 YYEKEE (reference sequence). This CDR3 comprises 14 residues.

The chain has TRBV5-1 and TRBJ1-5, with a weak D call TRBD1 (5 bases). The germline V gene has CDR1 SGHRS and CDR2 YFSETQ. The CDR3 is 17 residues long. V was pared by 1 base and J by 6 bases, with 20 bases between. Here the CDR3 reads CASSLTPGTGNGQPQHF. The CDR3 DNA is TGCGCCAGCAGCTTGACACCCGGGACGGGAAACGGTCAGCCCCAGCATTTT.

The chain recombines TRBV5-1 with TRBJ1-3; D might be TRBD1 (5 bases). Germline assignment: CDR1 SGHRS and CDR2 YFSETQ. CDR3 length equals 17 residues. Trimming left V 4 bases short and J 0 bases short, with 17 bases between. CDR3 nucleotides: TGCGCCAGCAGCCTTTATGGGGGTCCCGCCTCTGGAAACACCATATATTTT. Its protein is CASSLYGGPASGNTIYF.

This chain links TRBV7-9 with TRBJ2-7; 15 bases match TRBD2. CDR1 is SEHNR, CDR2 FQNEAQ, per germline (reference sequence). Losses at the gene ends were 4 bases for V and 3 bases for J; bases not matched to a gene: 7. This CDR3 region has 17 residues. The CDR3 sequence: CASSSRTSGRVNYEQYF. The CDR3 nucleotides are TGTGCCAGCAGCTCACGGACTAGCGGGAGGGTTAACTACGAGCAGTACTTC. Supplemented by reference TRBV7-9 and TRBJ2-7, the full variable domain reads DTGVSQNPRHKITKRGQNVTFRCDPISEHNRLYWYRQTLGQGPEFLTYFQNEAQLEKSRLLSDRFSAERPKGSFSTLEIQRTEQGDSAMYLCASSSRTSGRVNYEQYFGPGTRLTVT.

The CDR3 sequence is CASSFLAGGADTQYF. The CDR3, as DNA: TGTGCCAGCAGCTTCCTAGCTGGGGGCGCAGATACGCAGTATTTT. The rearrangement joins TRBV11-2 to TRBJ2-3; D is possibly TRBD1 (6 bases). Trimming took 3 bases from V and 4 from J, leaving 14 bases between them. The CDR3 sequence is 15 residues long. Germline assignment: CDR1 SGHAT and CDR2 FQNNGV.

The CDR3, as DNA: TGTGCCAGCCGGGGAGTTGGGGATGGCTACACCTTC. Amino acid sequence: CASRGVGDGYTF. The chain combines TRBV7-9 with TRBJ1-2; D not certain. The CDR3 loop spans 12 amino acids. V lost 8 bases and J 6 bases, leaving 13 bases between the germline ends. The germline V gene has CDR1 SEHNR and CDR2 FQNEAQ (reference sequence).

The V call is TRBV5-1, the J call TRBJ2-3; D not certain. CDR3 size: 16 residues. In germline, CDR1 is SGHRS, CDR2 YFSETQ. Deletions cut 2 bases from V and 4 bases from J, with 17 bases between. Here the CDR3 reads CASSFTGADGADTQYF. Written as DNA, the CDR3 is TGCGCCAGCAGCTTTACGGGCGCCGACGGCGCAGATACGCAGTATTTT.

CDR3 in amino acids: CAWVLTSVQFF. In DNA, the CDR3 is TGTGCCTGGGTACTGACTAGCGTACAGTTCTTC. J is TRBJ2-1 and V is TRBV30, with 8 bases identical to TRBD2. The CDR3 totals 11 residues. Germline V gives CDR1 GTSNPN, CDR2 SVGIG (reference sequence). Germline trimming cut 5 bases from V and 13 bases from J; bases unmatched to any gene: 7.

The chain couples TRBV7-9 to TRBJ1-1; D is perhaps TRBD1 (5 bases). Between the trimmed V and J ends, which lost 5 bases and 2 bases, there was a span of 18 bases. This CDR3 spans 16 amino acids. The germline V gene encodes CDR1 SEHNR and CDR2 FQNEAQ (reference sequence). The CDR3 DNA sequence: TGTGCCAGCAGCCCCGGGGGTTTGGACCTAAACACTGAAGCTTTCTTT. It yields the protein CASSPGGLDLNTEAFF.

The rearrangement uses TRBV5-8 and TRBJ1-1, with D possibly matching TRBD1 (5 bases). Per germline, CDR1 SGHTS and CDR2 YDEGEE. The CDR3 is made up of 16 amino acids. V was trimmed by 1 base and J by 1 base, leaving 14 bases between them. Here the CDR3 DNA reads TGTGCCAGCAGCTTGTCGAGGGGCCTCCGGAACACTGAAGCTTTCTTT. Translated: CASSLSRGLRNTEAFF.